The rows below give T cell receptor beta chains drawn from one sample of a study of T cell responses to AZD1222 COVID-19 vaccine. Profiling relied on immunoSEQ multiplex PCR, and the TCRdb table lists in-frame clones only, not all of them. The sample yields 60,000 to 75,000 clones, 60% to 85% seen once. Material: peripheral blood, obtained 28 days after the second AZD1222 dose. The receptors derive from an adult who received the AZD1222 COVID-19 vaccine. CDR3s include the opening cysteine and the closing phenylalanine or tryptophan. Fields, in order: V gene, J gene, clone size, CDR3 protein. Not all rows give a size; the values are once, few, many and, for expanded clones, a class.

TRBV7-2	TRBJ2-3	-	CASSLGASGGARTDTQYF
TRBV13	TRBJ1-4	-	CASSRGAGQSNEKLFF
TRBV18	TRBJ2-1	-	CASTVLAGDYNEQFF
TRBV7-9	TRBJ1-2	few	CASSLEGSGYTF
TRBV4-1	TRBJ2-1	-	CASSQDLGGLYNEQFF
TRBV6-1	TRBJ1-2	once	CASSDGPKGGYGYTF
TRBV28	TRBJ1-1	-	CASSFSHTEAFF
TRBV3-1/TRBV3-2	TRBJ1-5	-	CASSQDRGGDQPQHF
TRBV2	TRBJ1-1	-	CASSGWTGPVAFF
TRBV11-2	TRBJ2-7	-	CASSLVRPPHEQYF
TRBV2	TRBJ1-4	-	CASTAVSRGEKLFF
TRBV5-6	TRBJ1-6	-	CASSSGPGDNSPLHF
TRBV5-4	TRBJ1-6	-	CASSRGQGLSSSYNSPLHF
TRBV5-1	TRBJ1-2	-	CASSFQGLGYTF
TRBV6-5	TRBJ1-6	few	CAITQLFYNSPLHF
TRBV6-5	TRBJ1-1	-	CASSYYGGARTEAFF
TRBV5-1	TRBJ2-3	-	CASSVGRGATDTQYF
TRBV12-3/TRBV12-4	TRBJ1-2	-	CASSPTGLYGYTF
TRBV7-8	TRBJ1-6	once	CASSLARAGNSPLHF
TRBV11-2	TRBJ2-3	-	CASSFRGGVADTQYF
TRBV28	TRBJ1-2	-	CASSFGDAGPTVNGYTF
TRBV2	TRBJ2-2	-	CASRTGRLVAGELFF
TRBV7-8	TRBJ2-5	-	CVSSPRLLAEKETQYF
TRBV11-1	TRBJ2-5	-	CASRRAGRPQETQYF
TRBV19	TRBJ2-1	few	CASSIGPGGTYNEQFF
TRBV6-1	TRBJ1-1	-	CASSEEGWTGEAFF
TRBV28	TRBJ1-2	-	CASSLSGLPAYGYTF